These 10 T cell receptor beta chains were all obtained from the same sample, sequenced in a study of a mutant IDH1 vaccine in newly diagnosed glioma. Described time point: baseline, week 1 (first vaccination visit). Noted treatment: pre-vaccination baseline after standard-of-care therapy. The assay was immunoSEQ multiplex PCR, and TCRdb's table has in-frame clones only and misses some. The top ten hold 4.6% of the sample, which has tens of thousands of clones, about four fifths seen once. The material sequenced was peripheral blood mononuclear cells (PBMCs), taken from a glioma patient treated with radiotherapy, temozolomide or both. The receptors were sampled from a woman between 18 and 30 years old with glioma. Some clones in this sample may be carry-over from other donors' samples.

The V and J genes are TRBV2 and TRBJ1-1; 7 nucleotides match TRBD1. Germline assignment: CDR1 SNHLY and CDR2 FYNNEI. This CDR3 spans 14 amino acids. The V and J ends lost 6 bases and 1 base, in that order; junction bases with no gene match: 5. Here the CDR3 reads CASRRTGPNTEAFF. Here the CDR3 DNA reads TGTGCCAGCAGGAGGACAGGCCCGAACACTGAAGCTTTCTTT.

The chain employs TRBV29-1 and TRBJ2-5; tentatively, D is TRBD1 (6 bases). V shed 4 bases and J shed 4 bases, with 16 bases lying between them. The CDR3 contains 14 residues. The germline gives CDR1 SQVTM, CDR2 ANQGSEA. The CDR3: CSVGRGPKGETQYF. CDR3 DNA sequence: TGCAGCGTTGGCAGGGGCCCGAAGGGAGAGACCCAGTACTTC.

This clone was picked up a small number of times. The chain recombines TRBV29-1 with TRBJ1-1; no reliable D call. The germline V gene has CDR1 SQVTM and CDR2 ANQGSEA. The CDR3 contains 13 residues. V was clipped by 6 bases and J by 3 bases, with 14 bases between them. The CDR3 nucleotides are TGCAGCGTACGGGCCTCACGATACACTGAAGCTTTCTTT. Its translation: CSVRASRYTEAFF.

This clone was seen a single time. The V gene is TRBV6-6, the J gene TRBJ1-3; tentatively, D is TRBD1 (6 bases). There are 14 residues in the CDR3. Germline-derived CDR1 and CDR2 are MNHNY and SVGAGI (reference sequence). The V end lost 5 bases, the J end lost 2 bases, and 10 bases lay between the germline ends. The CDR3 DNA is TGTGCCAGCAGTACAGGGTTGGCTGGAAACACCATATATTTT. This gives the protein CASSTGLAGNTIYF.

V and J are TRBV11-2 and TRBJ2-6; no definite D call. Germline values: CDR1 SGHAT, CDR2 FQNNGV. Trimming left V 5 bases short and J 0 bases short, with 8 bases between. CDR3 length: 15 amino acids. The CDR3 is CASSLSFSGANVLTF. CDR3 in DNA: TGTGCCAGCAGCCTTTCATTCTCTGGGGCCAACGTCCTGACTTTC.

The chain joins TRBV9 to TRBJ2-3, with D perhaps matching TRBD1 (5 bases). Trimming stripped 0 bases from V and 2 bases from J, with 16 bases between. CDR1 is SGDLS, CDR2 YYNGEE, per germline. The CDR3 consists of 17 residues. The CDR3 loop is CASSVAWQGRPTDTQYF. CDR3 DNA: TGTGCCAGCAGCGTAGCTTGGCAGGGAAGGCCCACAGATACGCAGTATTTT.

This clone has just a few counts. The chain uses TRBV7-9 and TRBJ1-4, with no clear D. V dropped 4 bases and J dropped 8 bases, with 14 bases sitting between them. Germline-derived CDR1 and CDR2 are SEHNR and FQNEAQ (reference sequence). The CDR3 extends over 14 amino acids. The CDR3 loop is CASSSPGLPEKLFF. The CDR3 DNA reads TGTGCCAGCAGCTCTCCGGGCCTACCCGAAAAACTGTTTTTT. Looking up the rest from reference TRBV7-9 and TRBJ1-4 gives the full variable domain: DTGVSQNPRHKITKRGQNVTFRCDPISEHNRLYWYRQTLGQGPEFLTYFQNEAQLEKSRLLSDRFSAERPKGSFSTLEIQRTEQGDSAMYLCASSSPGLPEKLFFGSGTQLSVL.

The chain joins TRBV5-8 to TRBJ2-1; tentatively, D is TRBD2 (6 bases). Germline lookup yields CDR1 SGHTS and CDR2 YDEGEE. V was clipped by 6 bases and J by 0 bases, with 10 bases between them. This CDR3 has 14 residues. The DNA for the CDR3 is TGTGCCAGCACCTCGGGGGTCTCCTACAATGAGCAGTTCTTC. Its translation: CASTSGVSYNEQFF.

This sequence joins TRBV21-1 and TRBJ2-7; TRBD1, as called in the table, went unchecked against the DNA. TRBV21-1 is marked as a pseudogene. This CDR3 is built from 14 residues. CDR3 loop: CASSKSDRAYEQYF. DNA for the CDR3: TGTGCCAGCAGCAAATCGGACAGAGCCTACGAGCAGTACTTC.

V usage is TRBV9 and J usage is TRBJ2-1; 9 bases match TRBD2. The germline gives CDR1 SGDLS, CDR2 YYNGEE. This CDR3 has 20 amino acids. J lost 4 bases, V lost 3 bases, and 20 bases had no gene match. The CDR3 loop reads CASSDTVLRVSSGMYNEQFF. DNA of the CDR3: TGTGCCAGCAGCGACACGGTTCTCCGGGTATCTAGCGGGATGTACAATGAGCAGTTCTTC.